Sequencing of this T cell receptor (beta chain) was carried out in a study of blood T cell repertoires in COVID-19. CDR3 length equals 14 residues. Germline V gene lookup returns CDR1 MNHNS and CDR2 SASEGT. V was cut by 2 bases and J by 6 bases, with 11 bases left in between. Sequencing was performed with immunoSEQ multiplex PCR; in TCRdb, only in-frame clones are kept and a portion is missing. The sample lists approximately 170,000 clones; 80% to 90% were seen once. The TCR originated in a man younger than 30 who had recovered from COVID-19. The chain carries TRBV6-1 and TRBJ2-1, with D perhaps TRBD1 (6 bases). The specimen sequenced was peripheral blood. The CDR3 region has the DNA TGTGCCAGCAGTGAATTCCGACAGGTCAATGAGCAGTTCTTC. Translating it yields CASSEFRQVNEQFF.